Following are 25 T cell receptor beta chains from one sample sequenced in a study of cytomegalovirus exposure and HLA in healthy donors. PCR primers comprised 60 Vbeta and 13 Jbeta primers. Clones were read by immunoSEQ multiplex PCR, and TCRdb kept only the in-frame ones, dropping some. The sample holds about 180,000 clones, just over 75% seen once. Sequenced input: PBMCs. Receptors originate from a woman aged 60-75 years in good health and CMV-seropositive.

The chain employs TRBV6-5 and TRBJ1-1, with D hard to call. The V gene's germline CDR1 is MNHEY and CDR2 SVGAGI. The CDR3 has 13 residues. Trimming cost V 5 bases and J 1 base, with 8 bases left between them. CDR3 sequence reads: CASSPGWNTEAFF. CDR3 nucleotide sequence: TGTGCCAGCAGTCCCGGTTGGAACACTGAAGCTTTCTTT.

This chain joins TRBV5-5 and TRBJ2-7; D remains ambiguous. The germline V gene encodes CDR1 SGHKS and CDR2 YYEKEE (reference sequence). The V end was cut by 0 bases, the J end by 0 bases, with 10 bases between. CDR3 length equals 15 residues. The CDR3 DNA follows: TGTGCCAGCAGCTTGGTTCATATTAGCTCCTACGAGCAGTACTTC. The encoded protein is CASSLVHISSYEQYF. The variable domain in full, with the rest retrieved from reference TRBV5-5 and TRBJ2-7, is DAGVTQSPTHLIKTRGQQVTLRCSPISGHKSVSWYQQVLGQGPQFIFQYYEKEERGRGNFPDRFSARQFPNYSSELNVNALLLGDSALYLCASSLVHISSYEQYFGPGTRLTVT.

The gene calls are TRBV2 and TRBJ2-3; weak D call: TRBD1 (6 bases). The V and J ends lost 4 bases and 0 bases respectively, with 14 bases between them. In germline, CDR1 is SNHLY, CDR2 FYNNEI. The CDR3 loop spans 16 amino acids. In DNA form, the CDR3 reads TGTGCCAGCAGTGTGACAGGTTCGACTAGCACAGATACGCAGTATTTT. Amino acids: CASSVTGSTSTDTQYF.

The chain joins TRBV5-1 to TRBJ1-6, with a possible D match to TRBD1 (6 bases). Germline loops: CDR1 SGHRS, CDR2 YFSETQ. V lost 0 bases, J lost 7 bases, and 11 bases lay in between. The CDR3 runs to 15 residues. CDR3 coding DNA: TGCGCCAGCAGCTTGGTACAGGGTCGGAATTCACCCCTCCACTTT. Translating it yields CASSLVQGRNSPLHF.

The table lists this clone with a count of one. At one boundary the junction diverges from the germline segment, which might be a read error. The CDR3 nucleotides are TGCAGCGTTGTTGAGGGGGGGGTTGCCAAAAACAGTCAGTACTTC. This gives the protein CSVVEGGVAKNSQYF. J is TRBJ2-4 and V is TRBV29-1, with D perhaps matching TRBD2 (7 bases). This CDR3 contains 15 residues. Germline CDR1 and CDR2: SQVTM and ANQGSEA.

The chain uses TRBV5-1 and TRBJ2-7; D not resolved. The V gene's germline CDR1 is SGHRS and CDR2 YFSETQ. Trimming pared 0 bases from V and 2 bases from J, leaving 12 bases between. CDR3 size: 15 residues. The CDR3 region has the DNA TGCGCCAGCAGCTTGGATCCAGGAAGCACCTACGAGCAGTACTTC. Translated: CASSLDPGSTYEQYF.

V and J are TRBV15 and TRBJ2-2, with 7 nucleotides matching TRBD2. The trim removed 3 bases at V and 6 bases at J, leaving 13 bases unmatched. CDR1 and CDR2 from the germline V gene are LNHNV and YYDKDF (reference sequence). CDR3 length: 17 amino acids. This CDR3 reads CATSSSPGLQFSGELFF. CDR3 coding DNA: TGTGCCACCAGCAGTTCCCCGGGACTACAGTTTTCCGGGGAGCTGTTTTTT.

V usage is TRBV10-3 and J usage is TRBJ2-1, with 7 bases fitting TRBD2. Germline CDR1 and CDR2: ENHRY and SYGVKD. There are 15 residues in the CDR3. Germline trimming cut 4 bases from V and 3 bases from J; bases unmatched to any gene: 6. The CDR3 reads CAISVGLADYNEQFF. CDR3 DNA: TGTGCCATCAGTGTGGGGCTAGCGGACTACAATGAGCAGTTCTTC.

The genes are TRBV19 and TRBJ2-7, with 13 bases aligning to TRBD2. CDR1 is LNHDA, CDR2 SQIVND, per germline (reference sequence). The CDR3 is 15 amino acids. Trimming at V came to 4 bases and at J to 6 bases, leaving 6 bases not matched to a gene. CDR3: CASSTRTSGGREQYF. CDR3 bases: TGTGCCAGTAGTACACGGACTAGCGGGGGTCGCGAGCAGTACTTC.

This chain uses TRBV23-1 with TRBJ1-5, with 9 bases aligning to TRBD1. TRBV23-1 is treated as an ORF (open reading frame) with a function not yet certain. The J segment lost 5 bases and the V segment lost 0 bases, leaving 8 bases of the junction unmatched. The length of the CDR3 is 17 residues. The CDR3, as DNA: TGCGCCAGCAGTCAATCTTTCTCGGACAGGGGATATCAGCCCCAGCATTTT. Protein product: CASSQSFSDRGYQPQHF.

On this clone: The junction differs from germline at one of its ends, possibly a read error. V gene TRBV6-6 combines with J gene TRBJ1-5; TRBD1 aligns across 11 bases. The CDR3 runs to 15 residues. Germline V lookup: CDR1 MNHNY, CDR2 SVGAGI (reference sequence). The CDR3 loop reads CASRDRTGGNQPQHF. The CDR3 DNA follows: TGTGCCAGCAGAGACCGGACAGGGGGCAACCAGCCCCAGCATTTT.

This chain links TRBV5-1 with TRBJ2-7; 9 nucleotides align to TRBD2. CDR1 and CDR2 (germline): SGHRS, YFSETQ. The length of the CDR3 is 16 residues. Trimming took 3 bases from V and 5 from J; bases not matched to a gene: 12. DNA of the CDR3: TGCGCCAGCAGCTCCCTATCGACTAGCGGACCTCACGAGCAGTACTTC. This sequence encodes CASSSLSTSGPHEQYF.

The rearrangement links TRBV5-4 to TRBJ1-1; D is possibly TRBD1 (5 bases). Germline V gene lookup returns CDR1 SGHNT and CDR2 YYREEE (reference sequence). This CDR3 has 15 residues. Trimming took 2 bases from V and 0 from J, leaving 11 bases between them. The CDR3 region has the DNA TGTGCCAGCAGCTTTTATCAGGGATTGAACACTGAAGCTTTCTTT. This translates into CASSFYQGLNTEAFF.

The genes are TRBV4-3 and TRBJ2-6; no firm D call. Germline CDR1 and CDR2: LGHNA and YSLEER. The ends were cut back, 6 bases at V and 1 base at J, with 10 bases in the middle. CDR3 length: 15 amino acids. CDR3 residues: CASSRDMSGANVLTF. The DNA for the CDR3 is TGCGCCAGCAGTCGAGACATGTCTGGGGCCAACGTCCTGACTTTC.

This clone has only one observation. The rearrangement links TRBV5-4 to TRBJ2-5, with 7 nucleotides matching TRBD1. Losses at the gene ends were 2 bases for V and 1 base for J; bases not matched to a gene: 11. The CDR3 is 17 amino acids. Germline V lookup: CDR1 SGHNT, CDR2 YYREEE (reference sequence). Written as DNA, the CDR3 is TGTGCCAGCAGCTTCTACCGGGACAGCATCCTCCAAGAGACCCAGTACTTC. Its translation: CASSFYRDSILQETQYF.

The genes are TRBV7-2 and TRBJ2-7; 11 positions agree with TRBD2. J was trimmed by 6 bases and V by 5 bases; bases with no gene match: 9. The length of the CDR3 is 15 residues. CDR1 is SGHTA, CDR2 FQGNSA, per germline. CDR3 protein: CASSPVGLAGGEQYF. CDR3 DNA sequence: TGTGCCAGCAGCCCAGTCGGGCTAGCGGGAGGCGAGCAGTACTTC.

The chain has TRBV19 and TRBJ1-5; TRBD1 matches 8 bases. V was pared by 3 bases and J by 0 bases, with 10 bases of the junction left unmatched. Germline CDR1 LNHDA, CDR2 SQIVND (reference sequence). CDR3 length equals 18 residues. The CDR3 bases are TGTGCCAGTAGTATTAGACCCACAGGGGGTAATAGCAATCAGCCCCAGCATTTT. This gives the protein CASSIRPTGGNSNQPQHF.

The rearrangement joins TRBV6-5 to TRBJ2-7; no reliable D call. This CDR3 comprises 13 residues. Germline V gene data show CDR1 as MNHEY and CDR2 as SVGAGI. V was shortened by 6 bases and J by 3 bases, with 12 bases between the two germline ends. The DNA for the CDR3 is TGTGCCAGCAGCGATTCCGGGTACTACGAGCAGTACTTC. Residues: CASSDSGYYEQYF.

This clone has only one observation. The chain carries TRBV9 and TRBJ2-5; D unclear. CDR3 length equals 16 residues. CDR1 and CDR2 from the germline V gene are SGDLS and YYNGEE. Trimming took off 0 bases at V and 1 base at J, with 13 bases between the two ends. DNA of the CDR3: TGTGCCAGCAGCGTAGCTACGTCGGGTTTCCAAGAGACCCAGTACTTC. Amino acid sequence: CASSVATSGFQETQYF. Combining the CDR3 with reference TRBV9 and TRBJ2-5 gives the whole variable domain DSGVTQTPKHLITATGQRVTLRCSPRSGDLSVYWYQQSLDQGLQFLIQYYNGEERAKGNILERFSAQQFPDLHSELNLSSLELGDSALYFCASSVATSGFQETQYFGPGTRLLVL.

The rearrangement uses TRBV5-1 and TRBJ1-2; 9 nucleotides align to TRBD1. Trimming took 4 bases from V and 6 from J; bases not matched to a gene: 7. The CDR3 is 14 amino acids. Germline CDR1 is SGHRS and CDR2 is YFSETQ. The CDR3 loop reads CASSVDRGTDGYTF. The CDR3 DNA is TGCGCCAGCAGCGTAGACAGGGGGACAGATGGCTACACCTTC.

The V call is TRBV2, the J call TRBJ1-5; perhaps TRBD1 as D (5 bases). CDR3 size: 13 residues. Looked up from germline, CDR1 is SNHLY and CDR2 is FYNNEI. Between the trimmed V and J ends, which lost 7 bases and 2 bases, there was a span of 9 bases. This CDR3 is CASNGRGNQPQHF. The CDR3 DNA sequence: TGTGCCAGCAACGGCAGGGGCAATCAGCCCCAGCATTTT.

V usage is TRBV18 and J usage is TRBJ2-5, with 9 bases aligning to TRBD2. Germline trimming cut 0 bases from V and 4 bases from J; bases unmatched to any gene: 6. The CDR3 runs to 16 residues. Germline V CDR1 and CDR2: KGHSH, LQKENI. The CDR3 DNA sequence: TGTGCCAGCTCACCACCGGGGCTAGCGGGATCAGAGACCCAGTACTTC. This translates into CASSPPGLAGSETQYF.

This chain connects TRBV9 to TRBJ1-5; 8 nucleotides line up with TRBD1. The V and J ends lost 0 bases and 8 bases, in that order; junction bases with no gene match: 7. The CDR3 sequence is 15 residues long. CDR1 and CDR2 from the germline V gene are SGDLS and YYNGEE. CDR3 region: CASSVGAGGLEPQHF. CDR3 DNA: TGTGCCAGCAGCGTAGGGGCAGGGGGCTTGGAGCCCCAGCATTTT.

This chain connects TRBV6-4 to TRBJ2-1; the match to TRBD2 covers 8 bases. With 6 bases clipped from V and 9 bases from J, the junction kept 16 bases outside the gene matches. The V gene's germline CDR1 is MRHNA and CDR2 SNTAGT. The CDR3 has 16 residues. CDR3: CASRPQGAGATSEQFF. In nucleotides, the CDR3 is TGTGCCAGCAGGCCCCAGGGAGCGGGGGCGACAAGTGAGCAGTTCTTC.

This chain uses TRBV29-1 with TRBJ2-7; TRBD2 is a possible D gene (6 bases). Germline V gene lookup returns CDR1 SQVTM and CDR2 ANQGSEA. V lost 7 bases and J lost 4, with 17 bases in between. This CDR3 comprises 13 residues. This CDR3 reads CSAGTASLYEQYF. For the CDR3, the DNA is TGCAGCGCCGGGACTGCCTCTTTGTACGAGCAGTACTTC.